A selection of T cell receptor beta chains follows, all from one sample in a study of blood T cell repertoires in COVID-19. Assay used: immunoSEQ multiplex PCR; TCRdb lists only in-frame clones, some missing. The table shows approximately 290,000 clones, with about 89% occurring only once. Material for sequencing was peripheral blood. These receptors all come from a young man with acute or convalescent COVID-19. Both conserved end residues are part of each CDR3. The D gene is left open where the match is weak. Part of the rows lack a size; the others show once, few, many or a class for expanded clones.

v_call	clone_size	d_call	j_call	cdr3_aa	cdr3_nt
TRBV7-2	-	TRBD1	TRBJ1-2	CASSLGGGLTGPYGYTF	TGTGCCAGCAGCTTAGGGGGAGGTTTGACAGGGCCTTATGGCTACACCTTC
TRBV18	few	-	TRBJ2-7	CASSLRSPYEQYF	TGTGCCAGCTCCCTGAGAAGCCCCTACGAGCAGTACTTC
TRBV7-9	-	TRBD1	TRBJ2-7	CASSFDRDRDPYEQYF	TGTGCCAGCAGCTTCGACCGGGACAGGGATCCCTACGAGCAGTACTTC
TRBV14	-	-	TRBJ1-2	CASSQLRGGYTF	TGTGCCAGCAGCCAACTGCGAGGGGGCTACACCTTC
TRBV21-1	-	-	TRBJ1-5	CASSKVRGDSNQPQHF	TGTGCCAGCAGCAAAGTGCGGGGAGATAGCAATCAGCCCCAGCATTTT
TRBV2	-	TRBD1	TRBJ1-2	CARQGTLYGYTF	TGTGCCAGACAGGGGACCCTCTATGGCTACACCTTC
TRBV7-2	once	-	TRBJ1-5	CASSSRTDLGPQHF	TGTGCCAGCAGCTCCCGGACAGACCTTGGGCCCCAGCATTTT
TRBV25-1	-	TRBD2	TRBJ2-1	CASSVPSGGRNEQFF	TGTGCCAGCAGTGTTCCTAGCGGGGGGCGAAATGAGCAGTTCTTC
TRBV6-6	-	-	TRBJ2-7	CASSYSPGTREQYF	TGTGCCAGCAGTTACTCGCCAGGGACAAGAGAGCAGTACTTC
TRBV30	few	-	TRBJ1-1	CAWSGQGLNTEAFF	TGTGCCTGGAGTGGGCAGGGCTTGAACACTGAAGCTTTCTTT
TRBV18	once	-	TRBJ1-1	CASSPNRDPEAFF	TGTGCCAGCTCACCCAACAGGGATCCTGAAGCTTTCTTT
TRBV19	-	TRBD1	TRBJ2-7	CASSRQGKYEQYF	TGTGCCAGTAGTCGACAGGGGAAGTACGAGCAGTACTTC
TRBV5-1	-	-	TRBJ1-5	CASSLGHGNQPQHF	TGCGCCAGCAGCTTGGGCCACGGGAATCAGCCCCAGCATTTT
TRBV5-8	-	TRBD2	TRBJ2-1	CASSFRLAVYNEQFF	TGTGCCAGCAGCTTCAGACTAGCGGTTTACAATGAGCAGTTCTTC
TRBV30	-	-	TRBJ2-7	CAWSQGSGEQYF	TGTGCCTGGAGTCAGGGGTCGGGAGAGCAGTACTTC
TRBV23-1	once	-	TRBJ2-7	CAPHRRRGLSYEQYF	TGCGCCCCCCACCGGAGAAGGGGACTCTCCTACGAGCAGTACTTC
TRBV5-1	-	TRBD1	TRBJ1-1	CASSWRGQGTEAFF	TGCGCCAGCAGCTGGAGGGGGCAGGGAACTGAAGCTTTCTTT
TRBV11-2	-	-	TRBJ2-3	CASSPPGATDTQYF	TGTGCCAGCAGCCCGCCCGGAGCGACAGATACGCAGTATTTT
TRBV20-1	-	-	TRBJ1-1	CTTEGNTEAFF	TGCACCACAGAGGGGAACACTGAAGCTTTCTTT
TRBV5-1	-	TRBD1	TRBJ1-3	CASSWTGERLGNTIYF	TGCGCCAGCAGCTGGACAGGGGAACGGCTTGGAAACACCATATATTTT
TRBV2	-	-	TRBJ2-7	CASSVRTAVSEQYF	TGTGCCAGCAGTGTCAGGACTGCCGTTTCCGAGCAGTACTTC
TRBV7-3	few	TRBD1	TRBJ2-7	CASSHRTGGFDEQYF	TGTGCCAGCAGCCATAGGACAGGGGGCTTTGACGAGCAGTACTTC
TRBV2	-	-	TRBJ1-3	CASSDLQRDSGNTIYF	TGTGCCAGCAGTGACTTACAGCGGGACTCTGGAAACACCATATATTTT